The 11 T cell receptor beta chains below come from one sample, sequenced in a study of T cells in Graves' hyperthyroidism and ophthalmopathy. TCR beta CDR3 regions were amplified from RNA. The study used the HTBI primer set for a first-round RT-PCR of the TCR CDR3. TCRdb redid the calling of the multiplex PCR reads with MiXCR, one entry per CDR3 protein. Altogether 350,000 to 400,000 distinct CDR3 sequences are present, 11% to 15% being singletons, with the ten largest covering about 11%. The sequencing sample was made of blood. The receptors originated from an older woman with Graves' hyperthyroidism.

This chain uses TRBV19 with TRBJ2-3; D is unclear. Germline assignment: CDR1 LNHDA and CDR2 SQIVND (reference sequence). The CDR3 length is 13 residues. V shed 5 bases and J shed 5 bases, with 11 bases lying between them. CDR3 in DNA: TGTGCCAGTAGTGTCGACGTTGGAGATACGCAGTATTTT. Amino acids: CASSVDVGDTQYF. The full variable domain, completed using reference TRBV19 and TRBJ2-3, is DGGITQSPKYLFRKEGQNVTLSCEQNLNHDAMYWYRQDPGQGLRLIYYSQIVNDFQKGDIAEGYSVSREKKESFPLTVTSAQKNPTAFYLCASSVDVGDTQYFGPGTRLTVL.

V and J are TRBV24-1 and TRBJ2-1, with TRBD2 matching 9 bases. This CDR3 contains 17 residues. The J segment lost 1 base and the V segment lost 3 bases, leaving 6 bases of the junction unmatched. Looked up from germline, CDR1 is KGHDR and CDR2 is SFDVKD. CDR3 sequence: CATSDASGTTSYNEQFF. For the CDR3, the DNA is TGTGCCACCAGTGATGCTAGCGGGACGACTTCCTACAATGAGCAGTTCTTC.

This clonotype was picked up a small number of times. The rearrangement uses TRBV4-1 and TRBJ2-7, with TRBD1 identical over 9 bases. Germline CDR1 reads MGHRA; CDR2 reads YSYEKL. CDR3 length: 14 residues. The trim removed 3 bases at V and 5 bases at J, leaving 5 bases unmatched. The CDR3 bases are TGCGCCAGCAGCCACCCCGGACAGGGGAACGAGCAGTACTTC. Its translation is CASSHPGQGNEQYF.

This sequence joins TRBV7-3 and TRBJ1-6; weak D call: TRBD1 (6 bases). CDR1 and CDR2 (germline): SGHTA, FQGTGA. V was clipped by 2 bases and J by 3 bases, with 11 bases between them. The CDR3 sequence is 16 residues long. Here the CDR3 DNA reads TGTGCCAGCAGCTTAGACGACAGGCACTATAATTCACCCCTCCACTTT. It is translated as CASSLDDRHYNSPLHF.

This clonotype was observed a handful of times. In nucleotides, the CDR3 is TGTGCCAGCAGCCAAGATCTGACCTCAAATGAGCAGTTCTTC. It codes for CASSQDLTSNEQFF. V gene TRBV3-1 combines with J gene TRBJ2-1; no clear D gene. CDR3 length: 14 residues. V dropped 0 bases and J dropped 7 bases, with 10 bases sitting between them. The germline gives CDR1 LGHDT, CDR2 YNNKEL (reference sequence).

This rearrangement joins TRBV5-5 to TRBJ2-3; TRBD1 aligns across 10 bases. This CDR3 comprises 13 residues. V lost 9 bases, J lost 2 bases, and 3 bases stayed unmatched. Per the germline V gene, CDR1 is SGHKS and CDR2 is YYEKEE (reference sequence). The CDR3 is CATRQGATDTQYF. CDR3 nucleotide sequence: TGTGCCACCAGACAGGGGGCCACAGATACGCAGTATTTT.

There are a few counts of this clonotype. The chain couples TRBV10-3 to TRBJ2-5; D unclear. CDR1 and CDR2 (germline): ENHRY, SYGVKD. Trimming left V 6 bases short and J 4 bases short, with 6 bases between. This CDR3 has 11 residues. The chain's CDR3 is CAIRVGETQYF. The CDR3 DNA is TGTGCCATCAGGGTAGGAGAGACCCAGTACTTC.

The chain carries TRBV19 and TRBJ2-2; D unresolved. The CDR3 sequence is 13 residues long. Trimming cost V 5 bases and J 4 bases, with 8 bases left between them. CDR1 and CDR2 (germline): LNHDA, SQIVND (reference sequence). The CDR3 nucleotides read TGTGCCAGTAGTTGGGCCAGCACCGGGGAGCTGTTTTTT. Protein product: CASSWASTGELFF.

This clonotype was counted ten times or more. The junction departs from the called germline gene at one end, perhaps through a read error. The chain is built from TRBV5-1 and TRBJ1-1, with D perhaps matching TRBD1 (5 bases). The length of the CDR3 is 13 residues. CDR1 is SGHRS and CDR2 is YFSETQ in the germline V gene. CDR3 nucleotides: TGTGCCAGCTCAAGAGACAGGAACACTGAAGCTTTCTTT. Translated: CASSRDRNTEAFF.

This clonotype was counted many times. The genes are TRBV11-1 and TRBJ2-1; tentative D call: TRBD2 (5 bases). The CDR3 length is 15 residues. Trimming removed 2 bases at V and 7 bases at J, with 15 bases between. Germline assignment: CDR1 SGHAT and CDR2 FQDESV (reference sequence). The CDR3 DNA is TGTGCCAGCAGCTTATTGGCTAGCAGTAGGAATGAGCAGTTCTTC. This translates into CASSLLASSRNEQFF.

This clonotype was counted many times. This chain joins TRBV7-3 and TRBJ1-1; the match to TRBD1 covers 10 bases. V lost 6 bases and J lost 5; bases outside the gene matches: 6. Germline CDR1 and CDR2: SGHTA and FQGTGA. The CDR3 consists of 14 residues. Written as DNA, the CDR3 is TGTGCCAGCAGTTCGACAGGGGGCAGAACTGAAGCTTTCTTT. Translated: CASSSTGGRTEAFF.